A single sample gave rise to the 21 T cell receptor beta chains below, sequenced in a study of CD8 T cells in ankylosing spondylitis. Study-level findings and limits: Made up of under ten highly homologous variants, a TCR beta motif appeared characteristic of ankylosing spondylitis blood.

Their antigens remain unidentified. TCRdb re-called the 5' RACE reads through MiXCR, storing one row per CDR3 protein. This table holds roughly 370,000 distinct CDR3 sequences, approximately 20% found once. Sequencing was performed on blood, either unsorted or a sorted T cell fraction (not recorded which). Every receptor here comes from a male donor with ankylosing spondylitis.

The J gene is TRBJ2-7, the V gene TRBV7-8, with 11 bases identical to TRBD2. This CDR3 is built from 16 residues. Unmatched junction bases numbered 11, after V lost 3 bases and J lost 7 bases. Germline loops: CDR1 SGHVS, CDR2 FQNEAQ. The CDR3: CASSFRIAGGAWEQYF. CDR3 bases: TGTGCCAGCAGCTTTCGAATAGCGGGAGGGGCGTGGGAGCAGTACTTC.

The chain combines TRBV20-1 with TRBJ2-1, with 12 bases that match TRBD2. The germline V gene encodes CDR1 DFQATT and CDR2 SNEGSKA (reference sequence). V lost 3 bases to trimming and J lost 7 bases; unmatched junction nucleotides: 13. The CDR3 loop spans 17 amino acids. This CDR3 reads CSARLPELAGGGNEQFF. CDR3 coding DNA: TGCAGTGCTAGGTTGCCCGAACTAGCGGGAGGCGGGAATGAGCAGTTCTTC.

This clonotype was counted a few times. V and J are TRBV20-1 and TRBJ2-5; TRBD2 aligns across 11 bases. Germline CDR1 reads DFQATT; CDR2 reads SNEGSKA (reference sequence). V lost 4 bases, J lost 4 bases, and 5 bases stayed unmatched. The CDR3 has 14 residues. This CDR3 is CSANSGRGPETQYF. DNA for the CDR3: TGCAGTGCTAATAGCGGGAGGGGTCCAGAGACCCAGTACTTC.

The V call is TRBV28, the J call TRBJ1-6, with D perhaps TRBD1 (5 bases). The CDR3 spans 12 residues. Germline CDR1 is MDHEN and CDR2 is SYDVKM. V was clipped by 5 bases and J by 7 bases, with 6 bases between them. CDR3 in amino acids: CASSTGNSPLHF. CDR3 DNA sequence: TGTGCCAGCAGTACAGGAAATTCACCCCTCCACTTT.

This chain links TRBV5-1 with TRBJ2-5; 9 bases map to TRBD2. Germline V gene sequence: CDR1 SGHRS, CDR2 YFSETQ. Trimming took 1 base from V and 4 from J; bases not matched to a gene: 8. This CDR3 contains 16 residues. CDR3 in amino acids: CASSLMGSGSTETQYF. The CDR3 bases are TGCGCCAGCAGCTTGATGGGTAGCGGGAGTACAGAGACCCAGTACTTC.

The CDR3 DNA sequence: TGTGCCAGCAGCCAAGCACGCGGAGGGGGTACGCAGTATTTT. It translates to CASSQARGGGTQYF. The chain combines TRBV3-1 with TRBJ2-3; D might be TRBD1 or TRBD2, each matching 6 bases. Trimming shortened V by 1 base and J by 8 bases, and 13 bases separated the two germline ends. This CDR3 region has 14 residues. The germline gives CDR1 LGHDT, CDR2 YNNKEL (reference sequence).

A few counts support this clonotype. V usage is TRBV5-6 and J usage is TRBJ1-5; D is undetermined. The germline V gene encodes CDR1 SGHDT and CDR2 YYEEEE. Trimming stripped 0 bases from V and 5 bases from J, with 9 bases between. The CDR3 has 14 residues. The CDR3 DNA sequence: TGTGCCAGCAGCTTGGGGCCCGACGATCAGCCCCAGCATTTT. This codes for CASSLGPDDQPQHF.

The sample holds many counts of this clonotype. The chain joins TRBV11-2 to TRBJ2-2; D gene uncertain. V shed 4 bases and J shed 7 bases, with 7 bases lying between them. The CDR3 is 12 residues long. CDR1 and CDR2 (germline): SGHAT, FQNNGV. The CDR3 region is CASSSSIGELFF. The CDR3 DNA follows: TGTGCCAGCAGCTCTTCAATCGGGGAGCTGTTTTTT.

The chain is built from TRBV10-3 and TRBJ2-7; 8 positions match TRBD1. The germline gives CDR1 ENHRY, CDR2 SYGVKD. V dropped 7 bases and J dropped 6; count of bases not matched to a gene: 14. CDR3 length: 15 residues. CDR3 nucleotides: TGTGCCATCACCATGTCCCGGGACAGGTTCGGCGAGCAGTACTTC. Its protein is CAITMSRDRFGEQYF.

This chain joins TRBV7-9 and TRBJ2-1, with D uncertain. The CDR3 runs to 14 residues. The ends were cut back, 5 bases at V and 6 bases at J, with 14 bases in the middle. The germline V gene has CDR1 SEHNR and CDR2 FQNEAQ (reference sequence). Here the CDR3 DNA reads TGTGCCAGCAGCCTCCAAGGCTGGGGCAATGAGCAGTTCTTC. This gives the protein CASSLQGWGNEQFF.

The chain carries TRBV7-2 and TRBJ2-1, with TRBD1 matching over 9 bases. Trimming removed 7 bases from V and 8 bases from J; junction bases left unmatched: 9. Germline lookup yields CDR1 SGHTA and CDR2 FQGNSA. The CDR3 has 14 amino acids. CDR3 sequence (DNA): TGTGCCAGCACCACAGGGGGCGCAATTTATGAGCAGTTCTTC. Amino acids: CASTTGGAIYEQFF.

Details on this clonotype: Germline and junction disagree at one end, which may indicate a read error. The chain carries TRBV5-1 and TRBJ2-5; no firm D call. CDR3 length: 12 amino acids. CDR1 and CDR2 (germline): SGHRS, YFSETQ. Here the CDR3 DNA reads TGCGCCAGCAGCTCCGACCCAAGGGTCTGGAACTTC. This sequence encodes CASSSDPRVWNF.

In its sample, this clonotype was seen a few times. The limits of the CDR3 on the DNA are not certain, so only TCRdb's listed CDR3 is given. CDR3 region: CASSSSTPGLSVNEQFF. This chain uses TRBV6-5 with TRBJ2-1; the D call in the table, TRBD2, was not verified against the DNA. The V gene's germline CDR1 is MNHEY and CDR2 SVGAGI. The CDR3 length equals 17 residues, ends included.

The chain carries TRBV10-3 and TRBJ2-2, with TRBD2 identical over 9 bases. V lost 3 bases to trimming and J lost 1 base; unmatched junction nucleotides: 9. CDR3 size: 18 residues. Germline V gene sequence: CDR1 ENHRY, CDR2 SYGVKD. The CDR3: CAISEVSGRGLNTGELFF. In DNA, the CDR3 is TGTGCCATCAGTGAAGTTAGCGGGAGAGGCCTGAACACCGGGGAGCTGTTTTTT.

This clonotype came up a few times. The chain joins TRBV5-1 to TRBJ2-3; no clear D gene. Germline assignment: CDR1 SGHRS and CDR2 YFSETQ. The CDR3 contains 14 residues. Trimming removed 7 bases from V and 1 base from J, with 13 bases in between. The CDR3 DNA reads as TGCGCCAGCTCCCCGTCGGCGGGCACAGATACGCAGTATTTT. Translated, it gives CASSPSAGTDTQYF.

The DNA of the CDR3 is TGTGCCAGCAGTTTAAGGAGGGGGTCCTATGGCTACACCTTC. This codes for CASSLRRGSYGYTF. V usage is TRBV27 and J usage is TRBJ1-2; tentative D call: TRBD1 (6 bases). Germline CDR1 is MNHEY and CDR2 is SMNVEV (reference sequence). V was pared by 2 bases and J by 4 bases, with 11 bases between. This CDR3 contains 14 residues.

This chain uses TRBV6-5 with TRBJ2-5, with D perhaps TRBD1 (6 bases). The CDR3 is 16 residues long. Germline values: CDR1 MNHEY, CDR2 SVGAGI. V was pared by 0 bases and J by 5 bases, with 16 bases between. The CDR3: CASSYSREGDHETQYF. The DNA of the CDR3 is TGTGCCAGCAGTTACTCGAGAGAGGGGGATCATGAGACCCAGTACTTC.

This clonotype occurred a few times. The V gene is TRBV10-3, the J gene TRBJ2-3, with D possibly being TRBD2 (5 bases). CDR3 length equals 14 residues. Germline CDR1 ENHRY, CDR2 SYGVKD. V dropped 8 bases and J dropped 0 bases, with 12 bases sitting between them. The CDR3 bases are TGTGCCATCCGGGGAGCAGAGAGCACAGATACGCAGTATTTT. Protein sequence: CAIRGAESTDTQYF.

This clonotype was found a few times. V usage is TRBV5-1 and J usage is TRBJ2-1; TRBD2 matches 8 bases. This CDR3 region has 15 residues. Germline values: CDR1 SGHRS, CDR2 YFSETQ. The ends lost 4 bases at V and 3 bases at J; junction bases unmatched: 6. The CDR3 here is CASSAGLAGYNEQFF. Written as DNA, the CDR3 is TGCGCCAGCAGCGCAGGACTAGCAGGCTACAATGAGCAGTTCTTC.

V gene TRBV3-1 combines with J gene TRBJ1-4; 9 bases are shared with TRBD1. Germline V gene lookup returns CDR1 LGHDT and CDR2 YNNKEL (reference sequence). There are 16 residues in the CDR3. V dropped 4 bases and J dropped 8; count of bases not matched to a gene: 11. The CDR3 reads CASSRTGTGWREKLFF. In DNA, the CDR3 is TGTGCCAGCAGCCGTACCGGGACAGGGTGGAGAGAAAAACTGTTTTTT.

As regards this clonotype: A read error may produce the germline difference seen at one junction end. This chain connects TRBV7-2 to TRBJ1-1; D unclear. The CDR3 has 15 residues. CDR1 is SGHTA, CDR2 FQGNSA, per germline. The CDR3: CASSLGGRLNAEAFF. CDR3 nucleotides: TGTGCCAGCAGCTTGGGAGGGCGTCTGAACGCTGAAGCTTTCTTT.